This T cell receptor beta chain came from a study of PD-1 blockade in classical Hodgkin lymphoma. General study points: The causes of the repertoire differences, possibly disease activity or prior therapy, remain undefined. Reported baseline diversity: healthy donors highest, relapsed/refractory patients lowest. TCR diversity in CD4+, not CD8+, cells rose significantly by C4D1.

Indicated time point: cycle 4 day 1 (C4D1), after five to seven weeks of nivolumab. Each of the patients experienced relapse following autologous stem cell transplantation, and their brentuximab vedotin exposure differed. Generated by immunoSEQ multiplex PCR, the TCRdb table keeps only in-frame clones and is missing some. The table lists approximately 20,000 clones, around 84% of them singletons. Comments on this clone: What it binds is unknown.

Germline loops: CDR1 SGDLS, CDR2 YYNGEE. With 1 base clipped from V and 4 bases from J, the junction kept 9 bases outside the gene matches. The CDR3 contains 17 residues. This rearrangement joins TRBV9 to TRBJ2-5; 11 bases are shared with TRBD2. The sequenced sample was peripheral blood mononuclear cells (PBMCs), obtained before the fourth cycle of nivolumab. This TCR was recovered from a human donor with classical Hodgkin lymphoma. The CDR3 loop is CASSVRDSGRALETQYF. CDR3 coding DNA: TGTGCCAGCAGCGTACGGGATAGCGGGAGGGCCCTAGAGACCCAGTACTTC.